This TCR beta chain was observed in a study of blood T cell repertoires in COVID-19. Study-level information: PBMCs, B-cell-depleted T cells, or T cells were the source of the cDNA or gDNA that made up the material.

In the source study's methods: Reference gene primers were amplified, and this amplification served to estimate nucleated cell counts. Using immunoSEQ multiplex PCR, the repertoire was profiled, and TCRdb retains in-frame clones only, with some absent. That table is the source of V, J and clone size, and D and trimming were worked out from the DNA. The sample lists over 150,000 clones, more than 85% seen once, with approximately 0.5% in the top ten. The CDR3 extends over 17 amino acids. V lost 4 bases and J lost 7; bases outside the gene matches: 17. The V gene's germline CDR1 is SGHRS and CDR2 YFSETQ.

The sequence derives from a man aged 50-60 years with acute or convalescent COVID-19. The sample was peripheral blood. The chain joins TRBV5-1 to TRBJ2-1; 7 nucleotides agree with TRBD1. CDR3 nucleotides: TGCGCCAGCAGCGGGTTGGGGACAGACCCCCCTATTAATGAGCAGTTCTTC. The encoded protein is CASSGLGTDPPINEQFF.